This T cell receptor (beta chain) is from a study of T cells in localized non-small cell lung cancer. TCRdb's copy holds only in-frame clones and misses some; the assay was immunoSEQ multiplex PCR. This sample has 70,000 to 95,000 clones; around 90% occur once, and the top ten carry 4.1%. This CDR3 has 11 residues. V was pared by 4 bases and J by 9 bases, with 10 bases between. Germline V gene lookup returns CDR1 SGHTS and CDR2 YDEGEE. Concerning this clone itself: Its antigen is still unknown.

Study conclusions and caveats: Overall survival was longer when the density of T cells in the blood was higher. Multi-region tumor sequencing was not done, so intratumor heterogeneity could not be excluded. The greatest T cell clonality was found in uninvolved adjacent lung (higher than in tumor). When the top 100 tumor clones were examined, a median roughly 62 of them also appeared in the adjacent lung, which was paired and uninvolved.

The chain uses TRBV5-8 and TRBJ1-1; perhaps TRBD1 as D (5 bases). The TCR sequence derives from a woman aged 40-75 years with stage II squamous cell lung carcinoma. The specimen was PBMCs, collected before any cancer treatment. The CDR3 loop is CASSKGHKAFF. The CDR3 nucleotides are TGTGCCAGCAGCAAAGGACATAAAGCTTTCTTT.